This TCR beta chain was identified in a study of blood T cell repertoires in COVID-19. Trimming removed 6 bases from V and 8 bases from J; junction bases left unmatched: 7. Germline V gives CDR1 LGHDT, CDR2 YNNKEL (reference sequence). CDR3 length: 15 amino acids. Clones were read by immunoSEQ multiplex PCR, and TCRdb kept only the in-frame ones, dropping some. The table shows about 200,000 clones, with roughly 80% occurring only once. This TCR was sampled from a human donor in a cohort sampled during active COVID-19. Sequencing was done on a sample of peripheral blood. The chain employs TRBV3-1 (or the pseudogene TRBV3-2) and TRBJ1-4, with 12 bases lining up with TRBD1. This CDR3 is CASSFPGQGAEKLFF. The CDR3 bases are TGTGCCAGCAGTTTCCCGGGACAGGGGGCGGAAAAACTGTTTTTT.